These 9 T cell receptor beta chains came from one sample sequenced in a study of blood T cell repertoires in COVID-19. Some clones are missing from TCRdb's copy, which holds only in-frame ones; the method was immunoSEQ multiplex PCR. Of about 100,000 clones in the sample, 60% to 80% are singletons; the top ten hold 9.8%. Sequencing was performed on peripheral blood. These receptors were obtained from a man aged 55-75 years with active or convalescent COVID-19.

CDR3 bases: TGTGCCAGCAGCGAAAGACAGGGGCGTATGAACACAGATACGCAGTATTTT. Its translation is CASSERQGRMNTDTQYF. V is TRBV11-2 and J is TRBJ2-3; 8 bases line up with TRBD1. Germline CDR1 SGHAT, CDR2 FQNNGV. V shed 5 bases and J 2 bases; nucleotides not matched to a gene: 12. This CDR3 comprises 17 residues. Looking up the rest from reference TRBV11-2 and TRBJ2-3 gives the full variable domain: EAGVAQSPRYKIIEKRQSVAFWCNPISGHATLYWYQQILGQGPKLLIQFQNNGVVDDSQLPKDRFSAERLKGVDSTLKIQPAKLEDSAVYLCASSERQGRMNTDTQYFGPGTRLTVL.

This chain joins TRBV19 and TRBJ2-3, with 10 bases that match TRBD1. Germline lookup yields CDR1 LNHDA and CDR2 SQIVND (reference sequence). V was pared by 7 bases and J by 3 bases, with 7 bases of the junction left unmatched. The CDR3 totals 15 residues. CDR3 in DNA: TGTGCCAGTAAGGAGGGACAGGGGCTAACAGATACGCAGTATTTT. Its protein product is CASKEGQGLTDTQYF.

The rearrangement joins TRBV15 to TRBJ1-6; maybe TRBD1 (6 bases). Germline CDR1 is LNHNV and CDR2 is YYDKDF (reference sequence). This CDR3 has 13 amino acids. The germline V and J ends were trimmed by 5 bases and 10 bases, with 12 bases remaining between them. For the CDR3, the DNA is TGTGCCACCAGCCGGGACATGACCTCACCCCTCCACTTT. Its translation is CATSRDMTSPLHF.

V gene TRBV21-1 combines with J gene TRBJ1-2. TRBV21-1 is designated a pseudogene. The CDR3 totals 15 residues. CDR3 nucleotide sequence: TGTGCCAGCCCCATCGGTGAGGGAGGGTTTGATGGCTACACCTTC. Protein: CASPIGEGGFDGYTF.

CDR3 bases: TGCGCCAGCAGTGAATCCGGACAGAGTGGCTACACCTTC. Translation: CASSESGQSGYTF. The rearrangement uses TRBV10-2 and TRBJ1-2; weak D call: TRBD1 (6 bases). With 3 bases removed from V and 7 bases from J, the gap between germline ends came to 12 bases. The CDR3 consists of 13 residues. The germline V gene has CDR1 WSHSY and CDR2 SAAADI.

The rearrangement joins TRBV29-1 to TRBJ1-5, with D possibly being TRBD1 (6 bases). In germline, CDR1 is SQVTM, CDR2 ANQGSEA. Trimming shortened V by 1 base and J by 3 bases, and 25 bases separated the two germline ends. The CDR3 totals 19 residues. CDR3 sequence: CSVEAQGTLLNSDNQPQHF. Written as DNA, the CDR3 is TGCAGCGTTGAAGCTCAGGGGACCTTACTCAACTCCGACAATCAGCCCCAGCATTTT. Using reference TRBV29-1 and TRBJ1-5 for the parts outside the CDR3, the full variable domain is SAVISQKPSRDICQRGTSLTIQCQVDSQVTMMFWYRQQPGQSLTLIATANQGSEATYESGFVIDKFPISRPNLTFSTLTVSNMSPEDSSIYLCSVEAQGTLLNSDNQPQHFGDGTRLSIL.

This rearrangement joins TRBV6-2 or TRBV6-3 to TRBJ2-7, with a weak D call TRBD2 (6 bases). The V gene's germline CDR1 is MNHEY and CDR2 SVGEGT. The CDR3 is made up of 16 amino acids. V shed 6 bases and J shed 5 bases, with 23 bases lying between them. The CDR3 spells CASSTDGWRGPNEQYV. In nucleotides, the CDR3 is TGTGCCAGCAGCACTGACGGGTGGCGGGGCCCCAACGAGCAGTACGTC.

This clone was detected once. The CDR3 nucleotides read TGCGCCAGCAGCCAGGCGGGGGGGTCGGAAAAACTGTTTTTT. It translates to CASSQAGGSEKLFF. The chain joins TRBV4-1 to TRBJ1-4, with a possible D match to TRBD1 (5 bases). V was pared by 3 bases and J by 8 bases, with 13 bases between. CDR3 length equals 14 residues. CDR1 is MGHRA, CDR2 YSYEKL, per germline.

The J gene is TRBJ1-5, the V gene TRBV20-1; D is ambiguous. This CDR3 has 15 amino acids. The germline V gene encodes CDR1 DFQATT and CDR2 SNEGSKA (reference sequence). Trimming removed 3 bases from V and 0 bases from J, with 12 bases in between. The CDR3 is CSASMGSISNQPQHF. The CDR3 coding sequence is TGCAGTGCTAGTATGGGGAGTATTAGCAATCAGCCCCAGCATTTT.